Below, 15 T cell receptor beta chains from the same sample are listed, as sequenced in a study of regulatory and conventional T cells in RAG deficiency. Assay used: immunoSEQ multiplex PCR; TCRdb lists only in-frame clones, some missing. The table has roughly 45,000 clones, approximately 90% seen once. Conventional CD4+ T cells were sorted from blood as CD25-low CD127-high cells. Separately, the same data were catalogued under a study of regulatory T cells. That report notes: The PCR used 52 TRBV and 13 TRBJ primers.

Sequenced sample: CD4+ effector T cells sorted from blood. The receptors were sampled from a human donor in good health.

V is TRBV29-1 and J is TRBJ1-1; the D gene is possibly TRBD1 (6 bases). Germline V gene data show CDR1 as SQVTM and CDR2 as ANQGSEA. This CDR3 is 11 amino acids long. V lost 7 bases and J 10 bases, leaving 16 bases between the germline ends. CDR3 amino acids: CSAGATMGAFF. The CDR3 coding sequence is TGCAGCGCAGGGGCGACCATGGGAGCTTTCTTT.

CDR3 in amino acids: CASREQGIVNEQFF. The CDR3 DNA sequence: TGTGCCAGCAGAGAACAGGGTATCGTCAATGAGCAGTTCTTC. This chain uses TRBV6-1 with TRBJ2-1; possible D gene TRBD1, 6 bases. The CDR3 runs 14 residues. The V end lost 6 bases, the J end lost 6 bases, and 15 bases lay between the germline ends. CDR1 is MNHNS and CDR2 is SASEGT in the germline V gene.

The gene calls are TRBV27 and TRBJ1-1; 8 bases agree with TRBD1. CDR1 and CDR2 from the germline V gene are MNHEY and SMNVEV (reference sequence). The CDR3 spans 16 residues. V shed 5 bases and J 2 bases; nucleotides not matched to a gene: 10. Here the CDR3 DNA reads TGTGCCAGCAGTCCGAGTGGGACAGGAACCAACACTGAAGCTTTCTTT. Protein: CASSPSGTGTNTEAFF.

The chain links TRBV9 to TRBJ1-2, with D unclear. Germline V gene lookup returns CDR1 SGDLS and CDR2 YYNGEE. The ends were cut back, 1 base at V and 8 bases at J, with 9 bases in the middle. CDR3 length: 12 residues. This chain's CDR3 is CASSVNHMGYTF. The CDR3 DNA is TGTGCCAGCAGCGTAAACCATATGGGCTACACCTTC.

J is TRBJ2-1 and V is TRBV15; D possibly corresponds to TRBD1 (6 bases). Trimming pared 1 base from V and 6 bases from J, leaving 13 bases between. The germline CDR1 and CDR2 sequences are LNHNV and YYDKDF (reference sequence). This CDR3 region has 15 residues. The DNA of the CDR3 is TGTGCCACCAGCAGAGGGCAGGGGACAAGCAATGAGCAGTTCTTC. Translating gives CATSRGQGTSNEQFF.

This clone was observed a few times. The CDR3 loop is CASSQGSERGHNEQFF. CDR3 coding DNA: TGTGCCAGCAGCCAAGGTAGCGAAAGGGGCCACAATGAGCAGTTCTTC. V and J are TRBV4-2 and TRBJ2-1; TRBD1 or TRBD2 may be the D gene (5 bases each). Trimming took off 1 base at V and 5 bases at J, with 15 bases between the two ends. Germline CDR1 reads LGHNA; CDR2 reads YNFKEQ. The CDR3 is made up of 16 amino acids.

This rearrangement joins TRBV7-9 to TRBJ1-4; possibly TRBD1 for D (5 bases). Germline values: CDR1 SEHNR, CDR2 FQNEAQ (reference sequence). The CDR3 totals 15 residues. Trimming stripped 6 bases from V and 8 bases from J, with 19 bases between. CDR3 DNA sequence: TGTGCCAGCAGGCCGGGGGAGGGGTCGCCGGAAAAACTGTTTTTT. Protein product: CASRPGEGSPEKLFF.

J is TRBJ1-2 and V is TRBV19; no reliable D call. CDR3 length: 13 residues. V was cut by 8 bases and J by 5 bases, with 15 bases left in between. Germline loops: CDR1 LNHDA, CDR2 SQIVND (reference sequence). The CDR3, as DNA: TGTGCCAGTTGGAAGCCCCGGGATTATGGCTACACCTTC. Translated: CASWKPRDYGYTF.

The rearrangement links TRBV5-1 to TRBJ2-7; 7 bases fit TRBD1. V lost 7 bases and J lost 2; bases outside the gene matches: 6. The CDR3 has 13 amino acids. Germline V gene lookup returns CDR1 SGHRS and CDR2 YFSETQ. CDR3 residues: CASSRDSTYEQYF. The CDR3 coding sequence is TGCGCCAGCTCCCGGGACAGTACCTACGAGCAGTACTTC.

A few counts support this clone. The chain combines TRBV7-9 with TRBJ1-5, with 7 bases lining up with TRBD1. Trimming cost V 5 bases and J 6 bases; bases outside gene matches: 4. CDR1 is SEHNR, CDR2 FQNEAQ, per germline (reference sequence). The CDR3 runs 13 residues. For the CDR3, the DNA is TGTGCCAGCAGCCCGACAGGGACTCAGCCCCAGCATTTT. Encoded protein: CASSPTGTQPQHF.

V is TRBV6-1 and J is TRBJ2-6, with D perhaps TRBD1 or TRBD2 (5 bases each). V lost 3 bases and J lost 0, with 15 bases in between. CDR3 length: 18 residues. Germline lookup yields CDR1 MNHNS and CDR2 SASEGT. The CDR3 DNA is TGTGCCAGCAGTGACCCGGGACGCCGGGTCTCTGGGGCCAACGTCCTGACTTTC. Translation: CASSDPGRRVSGANVLTF.

The chain carries TRBV7-5 and TRBJ2-7. TRBV7-5 represents a pseudogene. This CDR3 is 14 amino acids long. CDR3 in amino acids: CARSLRDLSYEQYF. CDR3 nucleotides: TGTGCCAGAAGCTTAAGGGACCTATCCTACGAGCAGTACTTC.

This chain connects TRBV28 to TRBJ1-5; D uncertain. Germline assignment: CDR1 MDHEN and CDR2 SYDVKM. CDR3 length: 13 amino acids. V was trimmed by 6 bases and J by 5 bases, leaving 11 bases between them. The CDR3 sequence: CASSLGNYQPQHF. The DNA for the CDR3 is TGTGCCAGCAGCCTGGGAAATTATCAGCCCCAGCATTTT.

This sequence joins TRBV18 and TRBJ1-1; unclear D gene. With 3 bases removed from V and 2 bases from J, the gap between germline ends came to 4 bases. The CDR3 sequence is 12 residues long. Per germline, CDR1 KGHSH and CDR2 LQKENI. This chain's CDR3 is CASSPINTEAFF. In nucleotides, the CDR3 is TGTGCCAGCTCACCGATTAACACTGAAGCTTTCTTT.

J is TRBJ2-2 and V is TRBV6-1; 7 bases are a match to TRBD1. CDR1 is MNHNS, CDR2 SASEGT, per germline. The CDR3 is made up of 14 amino acids. The junction had 5 bases not matched to a gene; V was cut back by 8 bases and J by 2 bases. This CDR3 is CASADRTNTGELFF. Here the CDR3 DNA reads TGTGCCAGCGCGGACAGGACCAACACCGGGGAGCTGTTTTTT.